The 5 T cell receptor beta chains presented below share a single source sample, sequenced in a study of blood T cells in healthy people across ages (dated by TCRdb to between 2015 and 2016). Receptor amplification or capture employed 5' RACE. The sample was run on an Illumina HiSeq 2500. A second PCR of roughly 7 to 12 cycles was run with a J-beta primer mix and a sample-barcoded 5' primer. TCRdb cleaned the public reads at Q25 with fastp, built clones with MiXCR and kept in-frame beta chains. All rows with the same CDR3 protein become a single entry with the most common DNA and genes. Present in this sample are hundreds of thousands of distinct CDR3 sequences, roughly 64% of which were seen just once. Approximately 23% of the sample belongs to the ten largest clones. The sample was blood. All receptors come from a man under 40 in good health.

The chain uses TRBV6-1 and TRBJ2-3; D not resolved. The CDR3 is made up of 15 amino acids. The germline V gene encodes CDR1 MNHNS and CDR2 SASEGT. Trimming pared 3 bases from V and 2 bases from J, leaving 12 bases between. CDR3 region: CASSEPATFTDTQYF. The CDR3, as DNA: TGTGCCAGCAGTGAGCCGGCCACCTTCACAGATACGCAGTATTTT.

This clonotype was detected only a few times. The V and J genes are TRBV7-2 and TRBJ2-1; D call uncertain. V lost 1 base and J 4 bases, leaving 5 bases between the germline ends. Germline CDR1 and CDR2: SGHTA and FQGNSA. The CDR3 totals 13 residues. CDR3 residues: CASSLGIYNEQFF. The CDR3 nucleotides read TGTGCCAGCAGCTTAGGCATTTACAATGAGCAGTTCTTC.

CDR3 sequence (DNA): TGCAGCGGCTCCGGGCGGGTCACAGATACGCAGTATTTT. Its translation: CSGSGRVTDTQYF. The gene calls are TRBV29-1 and TRBJ2-3; the D gene is possibly TRBD2 (5 bases). The CDR3 spans 13 residues. CDR1 is SQVTM and CDR2 is ANQGSEA in the germline V gene. Trimming shortened V by 7 bases and J by 2 bases, and 13 bases separated the two germline ends.

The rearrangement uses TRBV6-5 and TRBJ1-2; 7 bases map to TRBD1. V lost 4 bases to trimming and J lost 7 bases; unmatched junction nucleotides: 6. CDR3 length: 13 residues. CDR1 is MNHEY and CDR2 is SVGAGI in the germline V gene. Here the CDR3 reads CASSSGTVVGYTF. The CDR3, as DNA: TGTGCCAGCAGTTCCGGGACAGTAGTTGGCTACACCTTC.

The chain's CDR3 is CASSSSDTDEKLFF. DNA for the CDR3: TGCGCCAGCAGCTCTTCAGATACAGATGAAAAACTGTTTTTT. This rearrangement joins TRBV5-1 to TRBJ1-4, with D uncertain. Germline CDR1 and CDR2: SGHRS and YFSETQ. The CDR3 sequence is 14 residues long. V was trimmed by 3 bases and J by 6 bases, leaving 12 bases between them.